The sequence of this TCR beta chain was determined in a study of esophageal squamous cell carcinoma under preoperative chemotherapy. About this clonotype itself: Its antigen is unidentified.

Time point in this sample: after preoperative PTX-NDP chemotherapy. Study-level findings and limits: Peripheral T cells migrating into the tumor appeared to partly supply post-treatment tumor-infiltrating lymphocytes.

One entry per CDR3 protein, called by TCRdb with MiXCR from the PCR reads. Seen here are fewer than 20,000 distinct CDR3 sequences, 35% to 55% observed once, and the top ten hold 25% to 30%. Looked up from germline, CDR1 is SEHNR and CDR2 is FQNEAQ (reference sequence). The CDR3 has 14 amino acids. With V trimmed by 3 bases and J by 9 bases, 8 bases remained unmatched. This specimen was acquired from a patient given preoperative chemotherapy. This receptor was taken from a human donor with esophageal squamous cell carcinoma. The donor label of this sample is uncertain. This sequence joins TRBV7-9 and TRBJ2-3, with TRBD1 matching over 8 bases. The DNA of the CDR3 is TGTGCCAGCAGCTTGGACAGGGCCAAAGACACGCAGTATTTT. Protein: CASSLDRAKDTQYF.